The 20 T cell receptor beta chains below come from one sample, sequenced in a study of cytomegalovirus exposure and HLA in healthy donors. Use of 60 Vbeta and 13 Jbeta primers characterized the PCR. The table came from immunoSEQ multiplex PCR; TCRdb's copy has only in-frame clones and leaves some out. This table holds over 150,000 clones, approximately 77% found once. What was sequenced was PBMCs. The receptors here all came from a male donor in good health and CMV-seropositive.

J is TRBJ2-7 and V is TRBV14, with 8 bases aligning to TRBD1. The CDR3 covers 14 residues. Germline CDR1 reads SGHDN; CDR2 reads FVKESK. Trimming took 4 bases from V and 3 from J; bases not matched to a gene: 5. CDR3 protein: CASSPGTGGYEQYF. In DNA, the CDR3 is TGTGCCAGCAGCCCAGGGACAGGAGGCTACGAGCAGTACTTC.

The rearrangement links TRBV6-1 to TRBJ1-1; the match to TRBD1 covers 8 bases. This CDR3 contains 14 residues. V shed 6 bases, J shed 1 base, and the junction held 4 bases outside the gene matches. The germline gives CDR1 MNHNS, CDR2 SASEGT. The CDR3 region is CASSVQGGNTEAFF. CDR3 nucleotide sequence: TGTGCCAGCAGCGTACAGGGGGGGAACACTGAAGCTTTCTTT.

The gene calls are TRBV7-9 and TRBJ1-2; 12 positions agree with TRBD1. The V segment lost 1 base and the J segment 0 bases; nucleotides outside the gene matches: 6. CDR1 is SEHNR, CDR2 FQNEAQ, per germline (reference sequence). This CDR3 is built from 18 residues. The CDR3 reads CASSLVGDRGPANYGYTF. The CDR3, as DNA: TGTGCCAGCAGCTTAGTCGGGGACAGGGGGCCTGCTAACTATGGCTACACCTTC. Full variable domain (remainder filled in from reference TRBV7-9 and TRBJ1-2): DTGVSQNPRHKITKRGQNVTFRCDPISEHNRLYWYRQTLGQGPEFLTYFQNEAQLEKSRLLSDRFSAERPKGSFSTLEIQRTEQGDSAMYLCASSLVGDRGPANYGYTFGSGTRLTVV.

The chain recombines TRBV27 with TRBJ2-5, with a possible D match to TRBD1 (5 bases). Gene TRBJ2-7 matches the end of the DNA better, so the J call may be wrong. The CDR3 contains 15 residues. Per the germline V gene, CDR1 is MNHEY and CDR2 is SMNVEV (reference sequence). The DNA for the CDR3 is TGTGCCAGCAGTATGGGGCCTGGTGTTTCCTACGAGCAGTACTTC. As protein: CASSMGPGVSYEQYF.

This clone was seen only a few times. The chain is built from TRBV4-3 and TRBJ2-6; possibly TRBD1 for D (6 bases). The germline V and J ends were trimmed by 4 bases and 4 bases, with 17 bases remaining between them. The CDR3 contains 17 residues. Germline CDR1 reads LGHNA; CDR2 reads YSLEER. The CDR3 loop reads CASSRGTGTSGANVLTF. The DNA for the CDR3 is TGCGCCAGCAGCCGAGGAACCGGGACATCCGGGGCCAACGTCCTGACTTTC.

The chain carries TRBV6-5 and TRBJ2-5; D is perhaps TRBD2 (6 bases). The tail of the sequence fits TRBJ2-7 better, so the J call may be wrong. The CDR3 loop spans 15 amino acids. CDR1 is MNHEY, CDR2 SVGAGI, per germline. DNA of the CDR3: TGTGCCAGCGAAGGGAGGTCTCACAGCTCCTACGAGCAGTACTTC. As protein: CASEGRSHSSYEQYF.

The chain couples TRBV9 to TRBJ1-3; TRBD1 might be the D (6 bases). CDR3 length equals 15 residues. Germline lookup yields CDR1 SGDLS and CDR2 YYNGEE. Trimming left V 4 bases short and J 0 bases short, with 11 bases between. CDR3 nucleotides: TGTGCCAGCAGCCTCCAACAGGGCTCTGGAAACACCATATATTTT. It encodes CASSLQQGSGNTIYF. Full variable domain (rest looked up from reference TRBV9 and TRBJ1-3): DSGVTQTPKHLITATGQRVTLRCSPRSGDLSVYWYQQSLDQGLQFLIQYYNGEERAKGNILERFSAQQFPDLHSELNLSSLELGDSALYFCASSLQQGSGNTIYFGEGSWLTVV.

The CDR3 sequence is CASSDMGVPNEKLFF. CDR3 nucleotides: TGTGCCAGCAGTGACATGGGAGTACCTAATGAAAAACTGTTTTTT. The chain uses TRBV2 and TRBJ1-4, with D uncertain. Between the trimmed V and J ends, which lost 3 bases and 3 bases, there was a span of 11 bases. Germline CDR1 reads SNHLY; CDR2 reads FYNNEI. This CDR3 comprises 15 residues.

The chain joins TRBV7-3 to TRBJ2-3; 9 bases align to TRBD2. J was trimmed by 4 bases and V by 8 bases; bases with no gene match: 7. This CDR3 region has 14 residues. Per germline, CDR1 SGHTA and CDR2 FQGTGA. The CDR3 DNA follows: TGTGCCAGCGGTGATAGCGGGGGTGCAGATACGCAGTATTTT. This gives the protein CASGDSGGADTQYF.

CDR3 residues: CASRLWAADNQPQHF. CDR3 bases: TGTGCCAGCAGGCTTTGGGCAGCGGACAATCAGCCCCAGCATTTT. J is TRBJ1-5 and V is TRBV27, with D hard to call. The CDR3 has 15 residues. Germline CDR1 and CDR2: MNHEY and SMNVEV (reference sequence). V lost 6 bases to trimming and J lost 3 bases, with 15 bases between them.

The V gene is TRBV5-1, the J gene TRBJ1-2; tentative D call: TRBD1 (5 bases). Trimming removed 0 bases from V and 8 bases from J, with 17 bases in between. Looked up from germline, CDR1 is SGHRS and CDR2 is YFSETQ. The CDR3 is 15 amino acids. The CDR3 protein is CASSLEGRATYGYTF. The CDR3 nucleotides are TGCGCCAGCAGCTTGGAGGGCAGGGCGACCTACGGCTACACCTTC. Variable domain in full (rest from reference TRBV5-1 and TRBJ1-2): KAGVTQTPRYLIKTRGQQVTLSCSPISGHRSVSWYQQTPGQGLQFLFEYFSETQRNKGNFPGRFSGRQFSNSRSEMNVSTLELGDSALYLCASSLEGRATYGYTFGSGTRLTVV.

The chain recombines TRBV6-5 with TRBJ1-3; D gene ambiguous. V lost 2 bases and J lost 8, with 10 bases in between. Germline loops: CDR1 MNHEY, CDR2 SVGAGI. The CDR3 contains 13 residues. The CDR3 nucleotides read TGTGCCAGCAGTTACCAAGGAGGCCACACCATATATTTT. Amino acids: CASSYQGGHTIYF.

V is TRBV7-2 and J is TRBJ2-7, with D perhaps matching TRBD2 (5 bases). The CDR3 is made up of 15 amino acids. The germline V gene has CDR1 SGHTA and CDR2 FQGNSA. Trimming removed 5 bases from V and 4 bases from J, with 18 bases in between. The CDR3 spells CASSVRGAAAYEQYF. The CDR3 region has the DNA TGTGCCAGCAGCGTCCGGGGAGCCGCAGCTTACGAGCAGTACTTC.

The chain employs TRBV7-9 and TRBJ1-1; no reliable D call. The CDR3 runs to 14 residues. Germline values: CDR1 SEHNR, CDR2 FQNEAQ (reference sequence). V shed 7 bases and J shed 5 bases, with 17 bases lying between them. CDR3 DNA sequence: TGTGCCAGCACTCTGAGGCCCCCGGAGACTGAAGCTTTCTTT. Protein: CASTLRPPETEAFF.

The J gene is TRBJ1-1, the V gene TRBV18; D gene unclear. Between the trimmed V and J ends, which lost 2 bases and 1 base, there was a span of 5 bases. This CDR3 comprises 13 residues. Germline V gives CDR1 KGHSH, CDR2 LQKENI. The CDR3 protein is CASSPSQNTEAFF. CDR3 in DNA: TGTGCCAGCTCACCAAGCCAGAACACTGAAGCTTTCTTT. Full variable domain (rest looked up from reference TRBV18 and TRBJ1-1): NAGVMQNPRHLVRRRGQEARLRCSPMKGHSHVYWYRQLPEEGLKFMVYLQKENIIDESGMPKERFSAEFPKEGPSILRIQQVVRGDSAAYFCASSPSQNTEAFFGQGTRLTVV.

This chain joins TRBV27 and TRBJ1-1; TRBD1 matches at 9 bases. The V segment lost 5 bases and the J segment 7 bases; nucleotides outside the gene matches: 5. This CDR3 has 13 residues. The germline V gene has CDR1 MNHEY and CDR2 SMNVEV (reference sequence). The chain's CDR3 is CASSPPGQGEAFF. In nucleotides, the CDR3 is TGTGCCAGCAGTCCGCCGGGACAGGGTGAAGCTTTCTTT.

As for this clone: Additional DNA sequences in this sample encode the identical CDR3. The gene calls are TRBV9 and TRBJ2-7, with 8 bases aligning to TRBD1. After removal of 4 bases from V and 3 bases from J, the junction contained 6 bases not matched to a gene. CDR3 size: 14 residues. In germline, CDR1 is SGDLS, CDR2 YYNGEE. The CDR3, as DNA: TGTGCCAGCAGCCCCGGGACAGGCAACTACGAGCAGTACTTC. Translated, it gives CASSPGTGNYEQYF.

About this clone: Other DNA sequences in the sample encode the same CDR3. The rearrangement joins TRBV5-1 to TRBJ1-1; maybe TRBD1 (5 bases). The CDR3 loop spans 14 amino acids. Trimming cost V 0 bases and J 2 bases, with 8 bases left between them. The germline V gene has CDR1 SGHRS and CDR2 YFSETQ. DNA of the CDR3: TGCGCCAGCAGCTTGGTTCAGGGAAACACTGAAGCTTTCTTT. Translating it yields CASSLVQGNTEAFF.

The chain employs TRBV2 and TRBJ2-1; TRBD2 might be the D (6 bases). The germline gives CDR1 SNHLY, CDR2 FYNNEI. The CDR3 length is 16 residues. With 7 bases removed from V and 0 bases from J, the gap between germline ends came to 16 bases. CDR3 nucleotide sequence: TGTGCCAGCAATCCCATGGCGGGGAGCTCCTACAATGAGCAGTTCTTC. Protein product: CASNPMAGSSYNEQFF.

The chain carries TRBV6-1 and TRBJ2-1; D is perhaps TRBD2 (5 bases). V was cut by 0 bases and J by 0 bases, with 18 bases left in between. Germline CDR1 is MNHNS and CDR2 is SASEGT. The CDR3 is 19 residues long. The CDR3 loop reads CASSEAGGSGDISYNEQFF. The DNA for the CDR3 is TGTGCCAGCAGTGAAGCGGGCGGGTCGGGCGACATCTCCTACAATGAGCAGTTCTTC.